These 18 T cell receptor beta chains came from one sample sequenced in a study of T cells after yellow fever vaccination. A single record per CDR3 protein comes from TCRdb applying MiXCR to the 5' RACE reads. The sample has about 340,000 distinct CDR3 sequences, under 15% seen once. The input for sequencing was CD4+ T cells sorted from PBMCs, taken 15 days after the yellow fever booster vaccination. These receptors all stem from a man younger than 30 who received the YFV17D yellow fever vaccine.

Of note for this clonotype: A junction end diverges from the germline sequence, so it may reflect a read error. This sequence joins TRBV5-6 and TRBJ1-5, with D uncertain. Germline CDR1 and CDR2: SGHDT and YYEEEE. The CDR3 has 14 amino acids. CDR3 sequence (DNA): TGTGACAGCAGCCTCGGGGTGGGCAATCAGCCCCAGCATTTT. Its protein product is CDSSLGVGNQPQHF.

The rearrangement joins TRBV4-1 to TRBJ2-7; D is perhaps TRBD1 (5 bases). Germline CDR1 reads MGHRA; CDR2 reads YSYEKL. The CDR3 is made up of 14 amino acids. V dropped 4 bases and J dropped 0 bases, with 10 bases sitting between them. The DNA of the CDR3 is TGCGCCAGCAGCCGTCAACAGGACTCCTACGAGCAGTACTTC. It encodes CASSRQQDSYEQYF.

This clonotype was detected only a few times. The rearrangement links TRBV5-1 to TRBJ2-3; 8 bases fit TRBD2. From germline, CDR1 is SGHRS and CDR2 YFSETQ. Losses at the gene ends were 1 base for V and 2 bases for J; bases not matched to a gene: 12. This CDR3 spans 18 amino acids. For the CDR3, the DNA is TGCGCCAGCAGCTTGCCTACGACACTAGCGGTGAACACAGATACGCAGTATTTT. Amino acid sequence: CASSLPTTLAVNTDTQYF.

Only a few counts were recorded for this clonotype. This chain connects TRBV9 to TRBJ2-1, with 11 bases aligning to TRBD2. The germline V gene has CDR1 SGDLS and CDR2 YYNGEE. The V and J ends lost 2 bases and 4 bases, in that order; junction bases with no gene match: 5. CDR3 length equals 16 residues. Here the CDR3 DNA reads TGTGCCAGCAGCGTGACTAGCGGGGCGAATTACAATGAGCAGTTCTTC. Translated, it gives CASSVTSGANYNEQFF.

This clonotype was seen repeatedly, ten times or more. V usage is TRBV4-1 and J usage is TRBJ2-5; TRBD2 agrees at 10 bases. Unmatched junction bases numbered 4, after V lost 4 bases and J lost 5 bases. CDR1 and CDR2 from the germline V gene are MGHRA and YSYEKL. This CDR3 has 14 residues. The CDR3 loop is CASSPLAGVETQYF. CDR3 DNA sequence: TGCGCCAGCAGCCCGCTAGCGGGGGTGGAGACCCAGTACTTC.

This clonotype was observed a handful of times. CDR3 bases: TGCGCCAGCAGCCGGGGGGAGCAGGGTGGTTCACCCCTCCACTTT. It yields the protein CASSRGEQGGSPLHF. This chain uses TRBV5-1 with TRBJ1-6, with a tentative D call TRBD1 (5 bases). V gave up 4 bases and J gave up 9 bases, with 17 bases separating them. Germline V gives CDR1 SGHRS, CDR2 YFSETQ. This CDR3 is 15 amino acids long. Full variable domain (rest looked up from reference TRBV5-1 and TRBJ1-6): KAGVTQTPRYLIKTRGQQVTLSCSPISGHRSVSWYQQTPGQGLQFLFEYFSETQRNKGNFPGRFSGRQFSNSRSEMNVSTLELGDSALYLCASSRGEQGGSPLHFGNGTRLTVT.

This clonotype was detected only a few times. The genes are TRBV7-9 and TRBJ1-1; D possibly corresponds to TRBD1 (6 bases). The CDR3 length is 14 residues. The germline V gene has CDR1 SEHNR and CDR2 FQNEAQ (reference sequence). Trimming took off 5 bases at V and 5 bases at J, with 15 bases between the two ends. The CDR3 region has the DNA TGTGCCAGCAGCCCGCAGGGGAGTGGGACTGAAGCTTTCTTT. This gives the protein CASSPQGSGTEAFF. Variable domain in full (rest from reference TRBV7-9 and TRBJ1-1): DTGVSQNPRHKITKRGQNVTFRCDPISEHNRLYWYRQTLGQGPEFLTYFQNEAQLEKSRLLSDRFSAERPKGSFSTLEIQRTEQGDSAMYLCASSPQGSGTEAFFGQGTRLTVV.

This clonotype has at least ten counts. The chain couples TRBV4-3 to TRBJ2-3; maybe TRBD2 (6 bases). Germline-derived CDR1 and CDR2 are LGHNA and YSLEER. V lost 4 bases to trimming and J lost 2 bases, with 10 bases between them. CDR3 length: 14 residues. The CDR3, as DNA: TGCGCCAGCAGCCGGAGGGAGTACACAGATACGCAGTATTTT. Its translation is CASSRREYTDTQYF.

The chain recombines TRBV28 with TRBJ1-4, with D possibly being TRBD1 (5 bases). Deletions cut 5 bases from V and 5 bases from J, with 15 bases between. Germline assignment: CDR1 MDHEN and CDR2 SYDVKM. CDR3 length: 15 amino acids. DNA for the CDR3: TGTGCCAGCAGTCTTGTGGGGCAGGAAAATGAAAAACTGTTTTTT. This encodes CASSLVGQENEKLFF.

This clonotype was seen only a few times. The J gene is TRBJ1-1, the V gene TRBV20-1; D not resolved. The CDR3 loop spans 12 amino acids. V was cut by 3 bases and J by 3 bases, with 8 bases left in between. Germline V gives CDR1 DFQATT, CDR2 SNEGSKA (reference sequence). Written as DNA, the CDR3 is TGCAGTGCTAGGGTCCGACACACTGAAGCTTTCTTT. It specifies CSARVRHTEAFF.

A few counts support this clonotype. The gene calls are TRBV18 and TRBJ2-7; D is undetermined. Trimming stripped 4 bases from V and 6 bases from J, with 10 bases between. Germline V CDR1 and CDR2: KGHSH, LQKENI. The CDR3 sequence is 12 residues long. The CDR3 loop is CASSLPFSEQYF. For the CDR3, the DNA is TGTGCCAGCTCACTTCCCTTCTCCGAGCAGTACTTC.

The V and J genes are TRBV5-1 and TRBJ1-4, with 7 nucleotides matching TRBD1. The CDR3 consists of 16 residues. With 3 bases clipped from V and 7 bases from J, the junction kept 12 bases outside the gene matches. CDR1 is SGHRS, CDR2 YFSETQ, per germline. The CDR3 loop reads CASSSMGSTGIEKLFF. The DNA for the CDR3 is TGCGCCAGCAGCTCTATGGGTTCGACAGGGATTGAAAAACTGTTTTTT. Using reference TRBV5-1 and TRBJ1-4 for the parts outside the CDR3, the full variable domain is KAGVTQTPRYLIKTRGQQVTLSCSPISGHRSVSWYQQTPGQGLQFLFEYFSETQRNKGNFPGRFSGRQFSNSRSEMNVSTLELGDSALYLCASSSMGSTGIEKLFFGSGTQLSVL.

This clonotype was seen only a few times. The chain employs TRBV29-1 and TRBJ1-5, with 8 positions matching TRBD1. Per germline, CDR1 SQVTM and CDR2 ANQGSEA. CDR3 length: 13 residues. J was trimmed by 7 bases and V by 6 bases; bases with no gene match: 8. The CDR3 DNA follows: TGCAGCGTGGCAGGGGGCGCCGAACAGCCCCAGCATTTT. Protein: CSVAGGAEQPQHF.

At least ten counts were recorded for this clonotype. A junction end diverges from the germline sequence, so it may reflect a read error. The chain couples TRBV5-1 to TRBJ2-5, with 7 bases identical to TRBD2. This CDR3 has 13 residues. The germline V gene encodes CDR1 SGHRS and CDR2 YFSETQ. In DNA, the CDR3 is TGTGCCAGCAGCTTAGAGGGAGGGGAGACCCAGTACTTC. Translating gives CASSLEGGETQYF.

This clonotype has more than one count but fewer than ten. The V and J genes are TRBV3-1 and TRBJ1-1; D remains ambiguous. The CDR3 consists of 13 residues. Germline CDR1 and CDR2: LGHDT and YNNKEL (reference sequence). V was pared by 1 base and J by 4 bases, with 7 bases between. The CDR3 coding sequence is TGTGCCAGCAGCCAAGGGGCGGTCACTGAAGCTTTCTTT. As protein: CASSQGAVTEAFF. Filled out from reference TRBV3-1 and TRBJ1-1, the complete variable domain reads DTAVSQTPKYLVTQMGNDKSIKCEQNLGHDTMYWYKQDSKKFLKIMFSYNNKELIINETVPNRFSPKSPDKAHLNLHINSLELGDSAVYFCASSQGAVTEAFFGQGTRLTVV.

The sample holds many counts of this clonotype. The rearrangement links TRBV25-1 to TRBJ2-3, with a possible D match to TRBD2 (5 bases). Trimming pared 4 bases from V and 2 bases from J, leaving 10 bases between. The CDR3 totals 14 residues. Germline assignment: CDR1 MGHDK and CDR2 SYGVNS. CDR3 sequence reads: CASSAEGLTDTQYF. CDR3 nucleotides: TGTGCCAGCAGTGCTGAGGGCCTCACAGATACGCAGTATTTT.

CDR3 DNA sequence: TGTGCCAGCAGCGTACAGGGGGCCCTTGAGACCCAGTACTTC. Translating it yields CASSVQGALETQYF. The chain recombines TRBV7-2 with TRBJ2-5; 9 bases line up with TRBD1. The V gene's germline CDR1 is SGHTA and CDR2 FQGNSA. With 5 bases clipped from V and 5 bases from J, the junction kept 6 bases outside the gene matches. The CDR3 has 14 amino acids.

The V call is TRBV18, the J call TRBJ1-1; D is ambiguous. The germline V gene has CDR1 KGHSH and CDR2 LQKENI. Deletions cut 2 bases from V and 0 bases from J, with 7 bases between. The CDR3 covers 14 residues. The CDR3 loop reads CASSPARLNTEAFF. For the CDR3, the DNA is TGTGCCAGCTCACCAGCTAGGCTGAACACTGAAGCTTTCTTT. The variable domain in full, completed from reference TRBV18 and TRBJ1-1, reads NAGVMQNPRHLVRRRGQEARLRCSPMKGHSHVYWYRQLPEEGLKFMVYLQKENIIDESGMPKERFSAEFPKEGPSILRIQQVVRGDSAAYFCASSPARLNTEAFFGQGTRLTVV.